This TCR beta chain appears in the sequencing data of a study of T cell responses to AZD1222 COVID-19 vaccine. Study results and caveats: Reports say nearly half of spike-specific TCRs go after unmutated variant regions. Receipt of two AZD1222 doses was followed by a rise in Spike-specific TCR breadth and depth.

The CDR3 is 16 amino acids. V lost 5 bases and J 6 bases, leaving 17 bases between the germline ends. Looked up from germline, CDR1 is SGHTA and CDR2 is FQGNSA. On this clone: Its antigen is undetermined.

TCRdb's copy holds only in-frame clones and misses some; the assay was immunoSEQ multiplex PCR. The table has 100,000 to 150,000 clones, around 92% seen once. The sequencing here drew on peripheral blood, taken on day 0 of AZD1222 vaccination. The receptor was derived from an adult in good health. The chain is built from TRBV7-2 and TRBJ1-6, with D possibly being TRBD1 (5 bases). The CDR3 coding sequence is TGTGCCAGCAGCGAGCTACCGGGACGGACTAATTCACCCCTCCACTTT. It translates to CASSELPGRTNSPLHF.